These T cell receptor beta chains were read from a single sample in a study of T-cell reconstitution after alpha-beta-depleted transplantation in children. TCRdb reanalysed the PCR reads using MiXCR and keeps one entry per CDR3 protein. The sample lists hundreds of thousands of distinct CDR3 sequences, around 10% occurring once. The source was peripheral blood, collected 180 days after TCRalphabeta/CD19-depleted stem cell transplant. The receptors originated from a male patient aged 2-10 years who had a stem cell transplant for chronic granulomatous disease, so the T cells may come from the graft donor. Each CDR3 is given with its conserved first and last residue.

j_call	v_call	cdr3_aa
TRBJ2-2	TRBV20-1	CSVPGVITGELFF
TRBJ2-3	TRBV5-1	CASSLRLASTDTQYF
TRBJ1-2	TRBV3-1	CATSQGDTTNYGYTF
TRBJ2-1	TRBV5-1	CASSSPGLAGVYEQFF
TRBJ2-2	TRBV5-1	CASSLGTSGTGELFF
TRBJ2-1	TRBV7-3	CASSPPGGDEQFF
TRBJ2-2	TRBV27	CASSQKTPGELFF
TRBJ2-7	TRBV10-3	CATKAGQGTSYEQYF
TRBJ2-1	TRBV11-1	CASSPLTGISYNEQFF
TRBJ2-4	TRBV28	CASSLTQSKAKNIQYF